This passage covers 15 T cell receptor beta chains from one sample sequenced in a study of T cells in Graves' hyperthyroidism and ophthalmopathy. TCR beta CDR3 regions were amplified from RNA. Initially, a first-round RT-PCR of the TCR CDR3 employed the HTBI primer set. TCRdb processed the multiplex PCR reads anew with MiXCR; each CDR3 protein has one entry. The sample comprises 330,000 or so distinct CDR3 sequences, less than 20% of which are singletons, and around 16% rests with the top ten. Source material: blood. These receptors all come from a woman aged 40 to 50 with Graves' ophthalmopathy.

This clonotype was picked up many times. This chain connects TRBV6-2 or TRBV6-3 to TRBJ2-5, with D possibly matching TRBD2 (5 bases). The germline V gene encodes CDR1 MNHEY and CDR2 SVGEGT. The CDR3 length is 13 residues. The V and J ends lost 6 bases and 4 bases respectively, with 12 bases between them. As DNA, the CDR3 is TGTGCCAGCAGCCTAAGCGGCCCAGAGACCCAGTACTTC. Translating it yields CASSLSGPETQYF.

In its sample, this clonotype was seen many times. The chain carries TRBV6-5 and TRBJ2-4; D not certain. This CDR3 comprises 15 residues. Trimming took 5 bases from V and 0 from J, leaving 11 bases between them. Germline V gene data show CDR1 as MNHEY and CDR2 as SVGAGI. CDR3 bases: TGTGCCAGCAGTATTACTCGGGTAGCCAAAAACATTCAGTACTTC. The encoded protein is CASSITRVAKNIQYF.

This clonotype was seen many times. The CDR3 protein is CASLFIVGGSAKQYF. The CDR3 DNA reads as TGTGCCAGCTTATTCATCGTGGGGGGGTCCGCGAAACAGTACTTC. The chain combines TRBV6-1 with TRBJ2-7; 7 bases fit TRBD2. In germline, CDR1 is MNHNS, CDR2 SASEGT. The CDR3 runs 15 residues. Losses at the gene ends were 8 bases for V and 10 bases for J; bases not matched to a gene: 20.

This clonotype was observed many times. The gene calls are TRBV7-9 and TRBJ1-2; 9 nucleotides line up with TRBD1. Germline trimming cut 6 bases from V and 7 bases from J; bases unmatched to any gene: 12. This CDR3 is 15 amino acids long. CDR1 is SEHNR, CDR2 FQNEAQ, per germline (reference sequence). CDR3 in amino acids: CASSPAGTGTPGYTF. In DNA form, the CDR3 reads TGTGCCAGCAGTCCAGCCGGGACAGGGACCCCTGGCTACACCTTC.

This clonotype was counted many times. This chain joins TRBV2 and TRBJ2-5; the D is unclear. The germline gives CDR1 SNHLY, CDR2 FYNNEI. The CDR3 length is 14 residues. Trimming shortened V by 4 bases and J by 1 base, and 10 bases separated the two germline ends. The CDR3, as DNA: TGTGCCAGCAGTGCTATGGGCAGCCAAGAGACCCAGTACTTC. Amino acid sequence: CASSAMGSQETQYF.

This clonotype was detected many times. The chain joins TRBV29-1 to TRBJ2-7; D is uncertain. CDR1 and CDR2 (germline): SQVTM, ANQGSEA. The CDR3 runs 13 residues. V was pared by 4 bases and J by 6 bases, with 16 bases between. CDR3 sequence: CSVVLARGGEQYF. CDR3 DNA: TGCAGCGTTGTATTGGCTCGTGGTGGCGAGCAGTACTTC.

This clonotype has a count of ten or more. The rearrangement joins TRBV6-1 to TRBJ2-6, with no clear D. There are 15 residues in the CDR3. V was pared by 7 bases and J by 4 bases, with 14 bases between. From germline, CDR1 is MNHNS and CDR2 SASEGT. The DNA for the CDR3 is TGTGCCAGCACTGGCGGTCGGCAAGGGGCCAACGTCCTGACTTTC. Translated, it gives CASTGGRQGANVLTF.

This chain connects TRBV12-3 or TRBV12-4 to TRBJ2-2; 7 nucleotides align to TRBD1. This CDR3 has 15 amino acids. V lost 6 bases to trimming and J lost 2 bases; unmatched junction nucleotides: 6. DNA of the CDR3: TGTGCCAGCAGAGGCGACAGGGTAAACACCGGGGAGCTGTTTTTT. Protein: CASRGDRVNTGELFF.

The sample holds many counts of this clonotype. The V call is TRBV7-2, the J call TRBJ2-7; possibly TRBD2 for D (5 bases). The CDR3 consists of 13 residues. V shed 1 base and J shed 2 bases, with 6 bases lying between them. Per the germline V gene, CDR1 is SGHTA and CDR2 is FQGNSA. CDR3 sequence: CASSLEAAYEQYF. In nucleotides, the CDR3 is TGTGCCAGCAGCTTAGAAGCGGCCTACGAGCAGTACTTC.

This chain connects TRBV6-2 or TRBV6-3 to TRBJ1-2; D gene uncertain. The CDR3 has 14 residues. Germline V gene sequence: CDR1 MNHEY, CDR2 SVGEGT. Trimming removed 2 bases from V and 3 bases from J, with 10 bases in between. This CDR3 is CASSYAGPHYGYTF. For the CDR3, the DNA is TGTGCCAGCAGTTACGCCGGACCTCACTATGGCTACACCTTC.

This clonotype was seen many times. The chain couples TRBV5-1 to TRBJ1-5, with unresolved D. V was pared by 1 base and J by 0 bases, with 17 bases between. This CDR3 has 18 amino acids. Germline V gene lookup returns CDR1 SGHRS and CDR2 YFSETQ. The CDR3 protein is CASSLPSSRDYSNQPQHF. CDR3 sequence (DNA): TGCGCCAGCAGCTTGCCGAGTTCGAGGGATTATAGCAATCAGCCCCAGCATTTT.

This clonotype was recorded at least ten times. This may be a read error: a much more frequent sequence differs by one nucleotide. The chain recombines TRBV28 with TRBJ1-1; the D gene is possibly TRBD1 (6 bases). Germline CDR1 is MDHEN and CDR2 is SYDVKM. CDR3 length equals 14 residues. The CDR3: CASSFGGSNTEASF. In nucleotides, the CDR3 is TGTGCCAGCAGTTTCGGGGGCTCGAACACTGAAGCTTCCTTT.

At least ten counts were recorded for this clonotype. The chain carries TRBV12-3 or TRBV12-4 and TRBJ2-7; D may correspond to TRBD1 or TRBD2 (5 bases each). Between the trimmed V and J ends, which lost 3 bases and 1 base, there was a span of 10 bases. The CDR3 is 14 amino acids. The CDR3 region has the DNA TGTGCCAGCAGTTTCCGGGACGGTTCCTACGAGCAGTACTTC. Protein: CASSFRDGSYEQYF.

At least ten counts were recorded for this clonotype. The chain is built from TRBV11-1 and TRBJ2-7, with D perhaps matching TRBD2 (5 bases). The germline V gene has CDR1 SGHAT and CDR2 FQDESV (reference sequence). V was shortened by 2 bases and J by 5 bases, with 19 bases between the two germline ends. This CDR3 comprises 16 residues. The DNA of the CDR3 is TGTGCCAGCAGCTTACGATGGGAAAGCGGCGTCGACGAGCAGTACTTC. Its translation is CASSLRWESGVDEQYF.

There are many counts of this clonotype. The chain links TRBV20-1 to TRBJ2-4; a weak D match, TRBD2 (6 bases). Trimming took off 5 bases at V and 6 bases at J, with 17 bases between the two ends. The germline CDR1 and CDR2 sequences are DFQATT and SNEGSKA (reference sequence). This CDR3 region has 14 residues. The CDR3 region is CSALREQAINIQYF. CDR3 nucleotide sequence: TGCAGTGCTCTACGGGAGCAGGCTATAAACATTCAGTACTTC.